This T cell receptor (beta chain) was recorded in a study of blood T cells in healthy people across ages. Broader study findings: Per million T cells, the diversity of TCR beta decreased roughly linearly as age advanced.

Donors were healthy Caucasian individuals from Russia aged about 6 to 90. Germline V gene sequence: CDR1 SGHTA, CDR2 FQGNSA. The CDR3 loop spans 13 amino acids. The ends were cut back, 5 bases at V and 4 bases at J, with 11 bases in the middle. Combining a sample-barcoded 5' primer with a J-beta primer mix, a second PCR ran for roughly 7 to 12 cycles. TCRdb redid the calling of the 5' RACE reads with MiXCR, one entry per CDR3 protein. The sample shows hundreds of thousands of distinct CDR3 sequences, 58% of them seen only once. About this clonotype: The antigen remains undetermined.

Sequenced: blood. The rearrangement links TRBV7-2 to TRBJ2-5, with D possibly called TRBD1 or TRBD2 (5 bases each). The receptor comes from a man aged 30-40 years in good health. The CDR3 sequence is CASSGRDPETQYF. The CDR3 region has the DNA TGTGCCAGCAGCGGCCGGGACCCAGAGACCCAGTACTTC.